These 8 T cell receptor beta chains were all obtained from the same sample, sequenced in a study of blood T cell repertoires in COVID-19. Only in-frame clones appear in the TCRdb table, and some are missing; sequencing was by immunoSEQ multiplex PCR. The table lists a few hundred thousand clones, roughly nine tenths of them singletons. The sequencing sample was made of peripheral blood. The receptors originated from a woman in her thirties or forties who had recovered from COVID-19.

The chain couples TRBV6-1 to TRBJ1-4; D is unresolved. Trimming removed 2 bases from V and 6 bases from J, with 7 bases in between. Germline assignment: CDR1 MNHNS and CDR2 SASEGT. This CDR3 has 13 amino acids. CDR3 DNA: TGTGCCAGCAGTGAACACCGGGATGAAAAACTGTTTTTT. Translating gives CASSEHRDEKLFF.

This sequence joins TRBV13 and TRBJ1-4, with D possibly TRBD1 on 5 matching bases. From germline, CDR1 is PRHDT and CDR2 FYEKMQ (reference sequence). Trimming left V 4 bases short and J 6 bases short, with 6 bases between. The CDR3 spans 12 residues. The CDR3 protein is CASSYRHEKLFF. The CDR3 region has the DNA TGTGCCAGCAGCTACAGGCATGAAAAACTGTTTTTT.

J is TRBJ2-3 and V is TRBV27; 9 bases fit TRBD1. CDR1 MNHEY and CDR2 SMNVEV come from the germline V gene (reference sequence). Trimming took 3 bases from V and 5 from J; bases not matched to a gene: 12. This CDR3 region has 17 residues. Written as DNA, the CDR3 is TGTGCCAGCAGTTTTCGCCCCCGGGACAGGGTTAAAGATACGCAGTATTTT. Protein: CASSFRPRDRVKDTQYF.

The chain couples TRBV5-1 to TRBJ2-3; TRBD2 matches 13 bases. In germline, CDR1 is SGHRS, CDR2 YFSETQ. The CDR3 has 18 amino acids. The V segment lost 4 bases and the J segment 2 bases; nucleotides outside the gene matches: 10. The CDR3 DNA reads as TGCGCCAGCAGCCTCAAGACTAGCGGGAGGAACCCCACAGATACGCAGTATTTT. Its protein product is CASSLKTSGRNPTDTQYF.

J is TRBJ2-5 and V is TRBV19; D is perhaps TRBD2 (6 bases). The CDR3 length is 13 residues. Trimming removed 6 bases at V and 5 bases at J, with 13 bases between. Germline V gene sequence: CDR1 LNHDA, CDR2 SQIVND (reference sequence). The DNA of the CDR3 is TGTGCCAGTAGCGTCTCTAGCGTGGAGACCCAGTACTTC. Protein: CASSVSSVETQYF.

This clone was recorded only once. The V gene is TRBV20-1, the J gene TRBJ1-6; perhaps TRBD1 as D (5 bases). The V end lost 4 bases, the J end lost 0 bases, and 7 bases lay between the germline ends. The CDR3 is made up of 14 amino acids. Germline assignment: CDR1 DFQATT and CDR2 SNEGSKA (reference sequence). DNA for the CDR3: TGCAGTGCTACTGACAGCTCCTATAATTCACCCCTCCACTTT. Translating gives CSATDSSYNSPLHF.

J is TRBJ2-5 and V is TRBV19, with D unclear. V was clipped by 4 bases and J by 1 base, with 7 bases between them. This CDR3 has 13 residues. CDR1 and CDR2 from the germline V gene are LNHDA and SQIVND (reference sequence). The chain's CDR3 is CASSKNIQETQYF. CDR3 in DNA: TGTGCCAGTAGTAAAAATATCCAAGAGACCCAGTACTTC.

The chain recombines TRBV5-6 with TRBJ1-2, with D hard to call. Per the germline V gene, CDR1 is SGHDT and CDR2 is YYEEEE. The length of the CDR3 is 14 residues. V was clipped by 2 bases and J by 8 bases, with 16 bases between them. The chain's CDR3 is CASSFVDRGNGYTF. CDR3 in DNA: TGTGCCAGCAGCTTTGTTGACCGAGGGAACGGCTACACCTTC.